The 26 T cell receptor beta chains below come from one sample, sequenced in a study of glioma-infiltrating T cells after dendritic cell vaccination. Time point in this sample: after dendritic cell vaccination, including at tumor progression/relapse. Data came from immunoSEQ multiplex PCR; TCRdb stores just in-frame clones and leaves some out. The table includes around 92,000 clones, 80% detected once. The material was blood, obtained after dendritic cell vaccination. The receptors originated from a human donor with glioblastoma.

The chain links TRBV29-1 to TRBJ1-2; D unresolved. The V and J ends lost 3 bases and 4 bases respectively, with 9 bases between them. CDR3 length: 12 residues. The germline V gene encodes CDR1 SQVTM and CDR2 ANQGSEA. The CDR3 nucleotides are TGCAGCGTTGAGGCCCAAATCTATGGCTACACCTTC. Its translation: CSVEAQIYGYTF.

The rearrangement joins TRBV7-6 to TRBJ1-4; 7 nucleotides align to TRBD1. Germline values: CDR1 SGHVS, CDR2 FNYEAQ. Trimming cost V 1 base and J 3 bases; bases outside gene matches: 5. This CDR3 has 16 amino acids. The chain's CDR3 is CASSLEGALANEKLFF. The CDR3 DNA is TGTGCCAGCAGCTTAGAGGGGGCGCTTGCTAATGAAAAACTGTTTTTT.

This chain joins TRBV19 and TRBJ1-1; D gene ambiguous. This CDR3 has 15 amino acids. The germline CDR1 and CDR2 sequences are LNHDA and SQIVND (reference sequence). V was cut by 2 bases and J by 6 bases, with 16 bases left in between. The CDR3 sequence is CASSIRAGRSPEAFF. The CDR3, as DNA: TGTGCCAGTAGTATACGAGCAGGAAGGTCGCCTGAAGCTTTCTTT.

The CDR3 DNA reads as TGTGCCAGCAGTGAAATGGGGCAATCTGGGGCCAACGTCCTGACTTTC. Encoded protein: CASSEMGQSGANVLTF. The chain employs TRBV2 and TRBJ2-6; possible D gene TRBD1, 5 bases. The CDR3 runs to 16 residues. Germline values: CDR1 SNHLY, CDR2 FYNNEI. V lost 2 bases and J lost 1, with 9 bases in between.

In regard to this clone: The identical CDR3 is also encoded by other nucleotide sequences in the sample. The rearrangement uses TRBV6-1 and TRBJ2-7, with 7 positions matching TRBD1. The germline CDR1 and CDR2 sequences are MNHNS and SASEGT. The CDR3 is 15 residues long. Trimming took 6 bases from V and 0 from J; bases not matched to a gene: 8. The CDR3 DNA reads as TGTGCCAGCAGGGGCTGGGGACAGATCTCCTACGAGCAGTACTTC. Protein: CASRGWGQISYEQYF.

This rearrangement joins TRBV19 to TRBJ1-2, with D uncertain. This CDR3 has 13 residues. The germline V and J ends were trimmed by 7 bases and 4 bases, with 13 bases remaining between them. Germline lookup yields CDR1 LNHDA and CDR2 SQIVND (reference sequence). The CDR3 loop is CASKATVFYGYTF. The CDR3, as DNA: TGTGCCAGTAAGGCTACAGTTTTCTATGGCTACACCTTC.

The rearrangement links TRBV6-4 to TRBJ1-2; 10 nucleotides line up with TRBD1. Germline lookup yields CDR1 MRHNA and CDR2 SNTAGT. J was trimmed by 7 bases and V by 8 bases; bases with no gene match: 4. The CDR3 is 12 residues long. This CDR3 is CASRQGACGYTF. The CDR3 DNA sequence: TGTGCCAGCCGACAGGGGGCGTGTGGCTACACCTTC.

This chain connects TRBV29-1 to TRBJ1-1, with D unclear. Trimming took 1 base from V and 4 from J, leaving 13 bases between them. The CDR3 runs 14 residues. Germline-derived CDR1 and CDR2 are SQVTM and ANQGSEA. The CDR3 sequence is CSVEVLTRGTEAFF. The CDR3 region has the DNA TGCAGCGTTGAAGTATTGACACGGGGCACTGAAGCTTTCTTT.

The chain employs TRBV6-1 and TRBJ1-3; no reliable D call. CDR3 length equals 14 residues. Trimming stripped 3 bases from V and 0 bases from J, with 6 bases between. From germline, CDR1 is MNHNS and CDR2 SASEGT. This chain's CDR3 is CASSEGSSGNTIYF. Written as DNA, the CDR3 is TGTGCCAGCAGTGAGGGCAGCTCTGGAAACACCATATATTTT.

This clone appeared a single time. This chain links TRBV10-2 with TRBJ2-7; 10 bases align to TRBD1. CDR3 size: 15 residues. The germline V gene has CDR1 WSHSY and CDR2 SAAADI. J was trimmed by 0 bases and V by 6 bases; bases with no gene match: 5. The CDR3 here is CASRWDRGSSYEQYF. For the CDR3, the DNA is TGCGCCAGCAGATGGGACAGGGGTTCCTCCTACGAGCAGTACTTC.

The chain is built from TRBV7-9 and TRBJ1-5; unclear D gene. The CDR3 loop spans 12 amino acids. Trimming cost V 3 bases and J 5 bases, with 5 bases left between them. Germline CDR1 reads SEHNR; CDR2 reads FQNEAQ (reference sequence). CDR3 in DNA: TGTGCCAGCAGCTTGGAGGATCAGCCCCAGCATTTT. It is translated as CASSLEDQPQHF.

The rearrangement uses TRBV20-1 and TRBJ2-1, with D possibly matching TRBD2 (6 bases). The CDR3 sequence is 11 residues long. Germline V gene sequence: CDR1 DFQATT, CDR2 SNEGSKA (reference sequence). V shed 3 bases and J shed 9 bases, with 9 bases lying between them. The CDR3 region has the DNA TGCAGTGCTAGGGAGGGGAGTGAGCAGTTCTTC. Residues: CSAREGSEQFF.

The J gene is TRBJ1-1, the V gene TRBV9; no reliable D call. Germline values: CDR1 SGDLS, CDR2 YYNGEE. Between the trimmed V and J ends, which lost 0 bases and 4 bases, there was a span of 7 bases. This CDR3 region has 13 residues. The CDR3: CASSVVGSTEAFF. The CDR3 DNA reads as TGTGCCAGCAGCGTAGTGGGGAGCACTGAAGCTTTCTTT.

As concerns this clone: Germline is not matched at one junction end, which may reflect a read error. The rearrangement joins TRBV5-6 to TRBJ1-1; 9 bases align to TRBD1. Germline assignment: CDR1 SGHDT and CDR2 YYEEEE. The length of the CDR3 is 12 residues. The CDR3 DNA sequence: TGTGCCAGCAGCTTATGGGACAGGGCCACAACTTTT. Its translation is CASSLWDRATTF.

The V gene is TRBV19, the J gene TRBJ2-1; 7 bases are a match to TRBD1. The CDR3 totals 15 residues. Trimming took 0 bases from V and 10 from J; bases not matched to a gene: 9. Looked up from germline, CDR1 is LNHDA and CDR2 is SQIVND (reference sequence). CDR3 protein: CASSIEGGVQTEQFF. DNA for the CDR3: TGTGCCAGTAGTATAGAAGGGGGCGTTCAAACGGAGCAGTTCTTC.

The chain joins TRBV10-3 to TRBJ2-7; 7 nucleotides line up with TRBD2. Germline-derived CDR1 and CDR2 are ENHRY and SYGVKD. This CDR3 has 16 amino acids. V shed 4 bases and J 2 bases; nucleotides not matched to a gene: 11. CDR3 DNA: TGTGCCATCAGTGGCACCCCTAGCGGTGTCACCTACGAGCAGTACTTC. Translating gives CAISGTPSGVTYEQYF.

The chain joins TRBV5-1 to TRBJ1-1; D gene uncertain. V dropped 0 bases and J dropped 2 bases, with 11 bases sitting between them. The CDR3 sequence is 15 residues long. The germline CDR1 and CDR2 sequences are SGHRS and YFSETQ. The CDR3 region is CASSLGPTGNTEAFF. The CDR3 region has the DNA TGCGCCAGCAGCTTGGGGCCGACGGGAAACACTGAAGCTTTCTTT.

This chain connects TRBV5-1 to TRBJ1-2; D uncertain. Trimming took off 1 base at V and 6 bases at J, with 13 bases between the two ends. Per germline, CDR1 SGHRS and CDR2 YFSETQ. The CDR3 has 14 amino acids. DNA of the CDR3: TGCGCCAGCAGCTTGTTTCTCGGGGAGAATGGCTACACCTTC. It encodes CASSLFLGENGYTF. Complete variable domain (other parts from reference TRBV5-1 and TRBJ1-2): KAGVTQTPRYLIKTRGQQVTLSCSPISGHRSVSWYQQTPGQGLQFLFEYFSETQRNKGNFPGRFSGRQFSNSRSEMNVSTLELGDSALYLCASSLFLGENGYTFGSGTRLTVV.

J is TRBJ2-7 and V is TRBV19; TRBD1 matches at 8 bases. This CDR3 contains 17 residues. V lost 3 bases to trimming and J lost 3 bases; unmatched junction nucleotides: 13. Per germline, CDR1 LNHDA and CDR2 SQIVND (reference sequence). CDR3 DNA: TGTGCCAGTAGTATCGTGAGCGGGCGACAGGGGATCTACGAGCAGTACTTC. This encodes CASSIVSGRQGIYEQYF.

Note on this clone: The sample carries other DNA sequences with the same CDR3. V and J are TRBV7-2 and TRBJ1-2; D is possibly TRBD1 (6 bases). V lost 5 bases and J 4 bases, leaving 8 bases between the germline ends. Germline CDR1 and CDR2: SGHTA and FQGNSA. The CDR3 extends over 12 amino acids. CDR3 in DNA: TGTGCCAGCAGCCTGACAGGCTATGGCTACACCTTC. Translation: CASSLTGYGYTF.

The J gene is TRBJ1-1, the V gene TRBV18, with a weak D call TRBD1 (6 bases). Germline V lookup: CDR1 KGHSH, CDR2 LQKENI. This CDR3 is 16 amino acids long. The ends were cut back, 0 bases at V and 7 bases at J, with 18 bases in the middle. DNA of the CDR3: TGTGCCAGCTCACCACCTTCGCTACAGGGCACCATTGAAGCTTTCTTT. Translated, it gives CASSPPSLQGTIEAFF.

CDR3 protein: CASSFGLMNTEAFF. The CDR3 bases are TGTGCCAGCAGCTTTGGACTGATGAACACTGAAGCTTTCTTT. The J gene is TRBJ1-1, the V gene TRBV5-4; D remains unclear. The CDR3 contains 14 residues. CDR1 is SGHNT and CDR2 is YYREEE in the germline V gene (reference sequence). Trimming cost V 2 bases and J 0 bases, with 8 bases left between them.

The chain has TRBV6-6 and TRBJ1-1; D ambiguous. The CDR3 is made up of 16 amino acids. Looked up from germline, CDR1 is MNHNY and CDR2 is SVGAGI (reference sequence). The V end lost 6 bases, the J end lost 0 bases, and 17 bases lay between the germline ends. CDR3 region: CASRELGPIMNTEAFF. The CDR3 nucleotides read TGTGCCAGCAGGGAACTAGGGCCAATAATGAACACTGAAGCTTTCTTT.

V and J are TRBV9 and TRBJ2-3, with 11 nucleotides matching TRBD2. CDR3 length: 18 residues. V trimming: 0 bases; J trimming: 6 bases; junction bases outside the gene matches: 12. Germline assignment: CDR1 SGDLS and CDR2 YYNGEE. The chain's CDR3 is CASSVVPLTSGVQDTQYF. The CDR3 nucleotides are TGTGCCAGCAGCGTAGTTCCTCTGACTAGCGGGGTCCAGGATACGCAGTATTTT.

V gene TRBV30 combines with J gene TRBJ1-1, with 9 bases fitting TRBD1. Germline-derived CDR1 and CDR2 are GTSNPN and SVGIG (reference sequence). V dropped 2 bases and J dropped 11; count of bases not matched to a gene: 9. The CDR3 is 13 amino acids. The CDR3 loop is CAWSPGQGTLAFF. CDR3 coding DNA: TGTGCCTGGAGTCCGGGACAGGGTACTCTCGCTTTCTTT.

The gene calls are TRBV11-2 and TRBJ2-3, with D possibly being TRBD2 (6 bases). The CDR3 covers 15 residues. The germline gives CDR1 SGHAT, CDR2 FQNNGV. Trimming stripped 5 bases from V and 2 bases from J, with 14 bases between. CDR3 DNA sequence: TGTGCCAGCAGCCCGTGGGGACTGTACACAGATACGCAGTATTTT. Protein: CASSPWGLYTDTQYF. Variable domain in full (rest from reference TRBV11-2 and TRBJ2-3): EAGVAQSPRYKIIEKRQSVAFWCNPISGHATLYWYQQILGQGPKLLIQFQNNGVVDDSQLPKDRFSAERLKGVDSTLKIQPAKLEDSAVYLCASSPWGLYTDTQYFGPGTRLTVL.